These 23 T cell receptor beta chains came from one sample sequenced in a study of blood T cell repertoires in COVID-19. Profiling relied on immunoSEQ multiplex PCR, and the TCRdb table lists in-frame clones only, not all of them. The sample has about 140,000 clones; around 79% are singletons. Sequencing used PBMCs or T cells enriched from blood (not recorded which). These receptor sequences come from a woman between 45 and 65 years old who had recovered from COVID-19.

V gene TRBV6-6 combines with J gene TRBJ2-5; 10 bases line up with TRBD2. V gave up 7 bases and J gave up 4 bases; unmatched junction bases: 12. In germline, CDR1 is MNHNY, CDR2 SVGAGI (reference sequence). CDR3 length: 16 residues. The CDR3: CASINPSGGAGETQYF. CDR3 bases: TGTGCCAGCATTAACCCCAGCGGGGGGGCTGGAGAGACCCAGTACTTC.

V usage is TRBV27 and J usage is TRBJ2-2; D call uncertain. CDR3 size: 13 residues. Trimming shortened V by 0 bases and J by 5 bases, and 4 bases separated the two germline ends. Germline V CDR1 and CDR2: MNHEY, SMNVEV (reference sequence). CDR3 nucleotide sequence: TGTGCCAGCAGTTTATCGAGTACCGGGGAGCTGTTTTTT. It translates to CASSLSSTGELFF.

This clone occurred once. J is TRBJ2-7 and V is TRBV10-1, with D maybe TRBD1 (7 bases). CDR1 and CDR2 (germline): WNHNN, SYGVQD (reference sequence). V lost 6 bases and J 3 bases, leaving 15 bases between the germline ends. The CDR3 is 14 amino acids. The CDR3 loop is CASSQGDSHYEQYF. The CDR3 DNA reads as TGCGCCAGCAGCCAGGGGGACTCCCACTACGAGCAGTACTTC.

This chain connects TRBV2 to TRBJ1-1; D gene unclear. Deletions cut 1 base from V and 3 bases from J, with 15 bases between. Germline assignment: CDR1 SNHLY and CDR2 FYNNEI. The CDR3 is made up of 16 amino acids. The CDR3 DNA follows: TGTGCCAGCAGTGAAGACTCTTTCGGCGGTTACACTGAAGCTTTCTTT. Protein: CASSEDSFGGYTEAFF.

The chain recombines TRBV19 with TRBJ1-1; D ambiguous. The CDR3 sequence is 15 residues long. V shed 5 bases and J shed 0 bases, with 13 bases lying between them. CDR1 is LNHDA, CDR2 SQIVND, per germline (reference sequence). DNA of the CDR3: TGTGCCAGTAGTGCTCGGGGATATATGAACACTGAAGCTTTCTTT. It is translated as CASSARGYMNTEAFF.

This clone occurred once. The chain is built from TRBV3-1 (or the pseudogene TRBV3-2) and TRBJ2-3; a weak D match, TRBD2 (6 bases). There are 15 residues in the CDR3. Germline CDR1 reads LGHDT; CDR2 reads YNNKEL (reference sequence). The ends were cut back, 7 bases at V and 5 bases at J, with 19 bases in the middle. DNA of the CDR3: TGTGCCAGCAACCTGGGACTGCCCTACGGAGATACGCAGTATTTT. Encoded protein: CASNLGLPYGDTQYF.

The chain has TRBV19 and TRBJ1-2; 8 nucleotides match TRBD1. The CDR3 runs 15 residues. V lost 7 bases and J lost 7; bases outside the gene matches: 14. In germline, CDR1 is LNHDA, CDR2 SQIVND (reference sequence). The CDR3 loop reads CASTLGKTGAGGYTF. CDR3 DNA: TGTGCCAGTACTTTGGGGAAGACAGGGGCTGGTGGCTACACCTTC.

V and J are TRBV7-8 and TRBJ1-5; no clear D. Trimming left V 1 base short and J 3 bases short, with 7 bases between. Germline lookup yields CDR1 SGHVS and CDR2 FQNEAQ. The CDR3 runs 14 residues. This CDR3 reads CASSLGGANQPQHF. The CDR3 coding sequence is TGTGCCAGCAGCTTAGGAGGTGCCAATCAGCCCCAGCATTTT.

For the CDR3, the DNA is TGTGCCTGCCCTGGACAGGGAAACACCATATATTTT. Its protein product is CACPGQGNTIYF. The chain links TRBV30 to TRBJ1-3, with D possibly being TRBD1 (6 bases). V was shortened by 6 bases and J by 4 bases, with 10 bases between the two germline ends. The CDR3 sequence is 12 residues long. The germline CDR1 and CDR2 sequences are GTSNPN and SVGIG (reference sequence).

DNA of the CDR3: TGTGCCAGCAGTGGGCAACCGGGACAGGGGGCATTAGGCTACACCTTC. This codes for CASSGQPGQGALGYTF. This sequence joins TRBV28 and TRBJ1-2, with 12 bases that match TRBD1. With V trimmed by 5 bases and J by 8 bases, 12 bases remained unmatched. CDR1 is MDHEN and CDR2 is SYDVKM in the germline V gene. The CDR3 is made up of 16 amino acids.

The rearrangement uses TRBV2 and TRBJ2-1; weak D call: TRBD2 (6 bases). Per the germline V gene, CDR1 is SNHLY and CDR2 is FYNNEI. The V gene lost 0 bases and the J gene lost 0 bases, with 12 bases spanning the gap. CDR3 size: 17 residues. The CDR3 reads CASSEALAGPSYNEQFF. For the CDR3, the DNA is TGTGCCAGCAGTGAAGCGCTTGCGGGACCCTCCTACAATGAGCAGTTCTTC.

The gene calls are TRBV12-3 or TRBV12-4 and TRBJ2-3; D is perhaps TRBD1 (5 bases). With 6 bases removed from V and 0 bases from J, the gap between germline ends came to 7 bases. CDR3 length equals 13 residues. The CDR3 region is CASRGLSTDTQYF. The CDR3 DNA reads as TGTGCCAGCAGGGGGCTGAGCACAGATACGCAGTATTTT.

The genes are TRBV25-1 and TRBJ2-2, with 9 bases identical to TRBD1. The CDR3 has 16 residues. The V gene end was trimmed by 9 bases and the J gene end by 6 bases; junction bases not matched to a gene: 14. Germline V gene sequence: CDR1 MGHDK, CDR2 SYGVNS. CDR3 nucleotides: TGTGCCAGTCGTCTCCCGGGACAGGGTACCGCCGGGGAGCTGTTTTTT. It codes for CASRLPGQGTAGELFF. Looking up the rest from reference TRBV25-1 and TRBJ2-2 gives the full variable domain: EADIYQTPRYLVIGTGKKITLECSQTMGHDKMYWYQQDPGMELHLIHYSYGVNSTEKGDLSSESTVSRIRTEHFPLTLESARPSHTSQYLCASRLPGQGTAGELFFGEGSRLTVL.

The CDR3 loop reads CASSQGGQGYQPQHF. In DNA, the CDR3 is TGTGCCAGTAGTCAAGGGGGACAGGGTTACCAGCCCCAGCATTTT. The rearrangement joins TRBV19 to TRBJ1-5, with TRBD1 matching over 9 bases. The CDR3 totals 15 residues. The J segment lost 7 bases and the V segment lost 5 bases, leaving 9 bases of the junction unmatched. CDR1 is LNHDA and CDR2 is SQIVND in the germline V gene (reference sequence). Variable domain in full (rest from reference TRBV19 and TRBJ1-5): DGGITQSPKYLFRKEGQNVTLSCEQNLNHDAMYWYRQDPGQGLRLIYYSQIVNDFQKGDIAEGYSVSREKKESFPLTVTSAQKNPTAFYLCASSQGGQGYQPQHFGDGTRLSIL.

The CDR3 loop is CASSLPGDTGELFF. CDR3 DNA sequence: TGTGCCAGCAGCTTACCAGGGGACACCGGGGAGCTGTTTTTT. The chain uses TRBV7-3 and TRBJ2-2, with D possibly TRBD1 on 6 matching bases. V was clipped by 2 bases and J by 3 bases, with 7 bases between them. The CDR3 loop spans 14 amino acids. Germline V CDR1 and CDR2: SGHTA, FQGTGA.

The chain carries TRBV18 and TRBJ2-5, with 8 bases matching TRBD2. The CDR3 sequence is 15 residues long. Germline V gene data show CDR1 as KGHSH and CDR2 as LQKENI. J lost 0 bases, V lost 3 bases, and 3 bases had no gene match. CDR3: CASSPLAGYQETQYF. CDR3 nucleotides: TGTGCCAGCTCACCTTTAGCGGGGTACCAAGAGACCCAGTACTTC.

The V call is TRBV2, the J call TRBJ2-7; 14 nucleotides match TRBD2. Per germline, CDR1 SNHLY and CDR2 FYNNEI. The length of the CDR3 is 16 residues. Losses at the gene ends were 6 bases for V and 2 bases for J; bases not matched to a gene: 6. In DNA, the CDR3 is TGTGCCAGCAGGCCGCGACTAGCGGGGGGGACCTACGAGCAGTACTTC. It specifies CASRPRLAGGTYEQYF.

This chain connects TRBV5-4 to TRBJ1-4; D may be TRBD1 (6 bases). Trimming cost V 1 base and J 5 bases, with 15 bases left between them. Germline CDR1 and CDR2: SGHNT and YYREEE (reference sequence). The CDR3 is made up of 16 amino acids. The CDR3 reads CASSLFVHTGNEKLFF. The CDR3 bases are TGTGCCAGCAGCTTGTTCGTCCACACAGGGAATGAAAAACTGTTTTTT.

J is TRBJ1-1 and V is TRBV19; TRBD1 matches 7 bases. CDR3 length equals 15 residues. Germline lookup yields CDR1 LNHDA and CDR2 SQIVND (reference sequence). The V gene end was trimmed by 6 bases and the J gene end by 6 bases; junction bases not matched to a gene: 13. The CDR3 sequence: CASRDSQGVRAEAFF. In DNA form, the CDR3 reads TGTGCCAGTAGGGATTCCCAGGGGGTCCGTGCTGAAGCTTTCTTT.

This clone was seen more than once but under ten times. The J gene is TRBJ1-1, the V gene TRBV3-1 (or the pseudogene TRBV3-2); D possibly corresponds to TRBD1 (6 bases). This CDR3 spans 14 amino acids. V gave up 0 bases and J gave up 9 bases, with 14 bases separating them. Germline values: CDR1 LGHDT, CDR2 YNNKEL (reference sequence). The CDR3 here is CASSQDRGAGKAFF. The CDR3 nucleotides are TGTGCCAGCAGCCAAGATCGGGGGGCCGGGAAAGCTTTCTTT.

This chain links TRBV11-3 with TRBJ2-1; possible D gene TRBD2, 6 bases. The CDR3 is made up of 15 amino acids. Per the germline V gene, CDR1 is SGHNT and CDR2 is YENEEA. V lost 3 bases and J lost 3, with 12 bases in between. CDR3 loop: CASSLLQTSYNEQFF. The CDR3 coding sequence is TGTGCCAGCAGCTTGTTGCAGACTAGCTACAATGAGCAGTTCTTC.

The rearrangement joins TRBV7-3 to TRBJ2-1; 14 positions agree with TRBD2. V shed 4 bases and J 5 bases; nucleotides not matched to a gene: 4. CDR3 length: 16 amino acids. CDR1 is SGHTA, CDR2 FQGTGA, per germline. The CDR3 region is CASSSGLAGVNNEQFF. In DNA form, the CDR3 reads TGTGCCAGCAGCTCGGGACTAGCGGGAGTGAACAATGAGCAGTTCTTC.

The rearrangement joins TRBV27 to TRBJ2-5; D is unclear. The CDR3 loop spans 13 amino acids. Germline assignment: CDR1 MNHEY and CDR2 SMNVEV (reference sequence). Trimming removed 0 bases at V and 4 bases at J, with 6 bases between. The chain's CDR3 is CASSLSWRETQYF. The CDR3 DNA reads TGTGCCAGCAGTTTATCGTGGAGAGAGACCCAGTACTTC.